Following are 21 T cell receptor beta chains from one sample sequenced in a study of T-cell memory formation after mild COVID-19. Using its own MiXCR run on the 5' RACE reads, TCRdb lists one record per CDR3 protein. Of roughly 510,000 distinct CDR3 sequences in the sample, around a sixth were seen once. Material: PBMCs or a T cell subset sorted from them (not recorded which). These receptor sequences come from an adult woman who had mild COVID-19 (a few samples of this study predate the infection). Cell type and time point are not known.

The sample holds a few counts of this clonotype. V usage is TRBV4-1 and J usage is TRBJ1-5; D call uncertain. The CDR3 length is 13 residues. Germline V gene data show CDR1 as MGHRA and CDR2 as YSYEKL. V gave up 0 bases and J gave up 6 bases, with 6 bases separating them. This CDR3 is CASSQDQIQPQHF. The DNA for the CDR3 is TGCGCCAGCAGCCAAGATCAAATTCAGCCCCAGCATTTT.

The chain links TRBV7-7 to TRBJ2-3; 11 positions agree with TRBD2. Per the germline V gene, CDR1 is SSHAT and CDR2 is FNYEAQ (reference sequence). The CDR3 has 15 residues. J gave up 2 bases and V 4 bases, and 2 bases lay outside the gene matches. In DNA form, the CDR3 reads TGTGCCAGCAGCTCGGGACTAGCGGCCACAGATACGCAGTATTTT. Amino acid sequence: CASSSGLAATDTQYF.

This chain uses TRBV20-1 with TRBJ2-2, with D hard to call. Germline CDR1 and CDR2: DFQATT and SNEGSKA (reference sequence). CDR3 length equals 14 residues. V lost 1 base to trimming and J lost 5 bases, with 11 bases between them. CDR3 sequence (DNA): TGCAGTGCTAGAGCCCTCCTAGGGACCGGGGAGCTGTTTTTT. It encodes CSARALLGTGELFF.

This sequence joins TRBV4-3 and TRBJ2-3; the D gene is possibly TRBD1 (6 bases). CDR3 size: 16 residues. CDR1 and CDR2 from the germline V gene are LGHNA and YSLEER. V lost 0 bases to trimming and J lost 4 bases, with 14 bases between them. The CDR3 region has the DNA TGCGCCAGCAGCCAAGAAACTTACAGGGTTGCAGATACGCAGTATTTT. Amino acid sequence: CASSQETYRVADTQYF.

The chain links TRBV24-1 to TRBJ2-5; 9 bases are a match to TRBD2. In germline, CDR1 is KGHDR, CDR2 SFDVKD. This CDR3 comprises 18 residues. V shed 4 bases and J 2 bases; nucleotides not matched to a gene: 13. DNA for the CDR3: TGTGCCACCAGTGACCCCGAAGGTAGCGGGGGTATTCAAGAGACCCAGTACTTC. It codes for CATSDPEGSGGIQETQYF.

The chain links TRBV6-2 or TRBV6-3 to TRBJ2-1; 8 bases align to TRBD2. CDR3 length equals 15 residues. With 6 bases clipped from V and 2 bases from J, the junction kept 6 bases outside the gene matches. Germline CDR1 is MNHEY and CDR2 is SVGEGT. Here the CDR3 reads CASRPSGSPYNEQFF. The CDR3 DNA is TGTGCCAGCAGGCCAAGCGGGAGCCCCTACAATGAGCAGTTCTTC.

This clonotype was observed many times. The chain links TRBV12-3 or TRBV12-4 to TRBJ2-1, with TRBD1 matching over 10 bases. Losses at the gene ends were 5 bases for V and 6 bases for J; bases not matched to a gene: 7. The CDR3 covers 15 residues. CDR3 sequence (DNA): TGTGCCAGCAGTCCCCGGGACAGGGGCGGCAATGAGCAGTTCTTC. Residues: CASSPRDRGGNEQFF.

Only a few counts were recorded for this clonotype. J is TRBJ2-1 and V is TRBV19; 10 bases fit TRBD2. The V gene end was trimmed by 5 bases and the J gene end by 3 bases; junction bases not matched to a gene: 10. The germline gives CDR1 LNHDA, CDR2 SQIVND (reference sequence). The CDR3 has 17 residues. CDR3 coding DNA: TGTGCCAGTAGTCTAGCGGGGGCGATAAGGGGCTACAATGAGCAGTTCTTC. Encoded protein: CASSLAGAIRGYNEQFF.

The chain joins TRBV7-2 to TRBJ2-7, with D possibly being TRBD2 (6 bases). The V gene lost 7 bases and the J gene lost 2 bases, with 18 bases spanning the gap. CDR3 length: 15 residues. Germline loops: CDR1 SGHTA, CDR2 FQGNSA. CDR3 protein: CASIKESGGTYEQYF. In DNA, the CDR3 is TGTGCCAGCATTAAGGAGTCGGGCGGGACCTACGAGCAGTACTTC.

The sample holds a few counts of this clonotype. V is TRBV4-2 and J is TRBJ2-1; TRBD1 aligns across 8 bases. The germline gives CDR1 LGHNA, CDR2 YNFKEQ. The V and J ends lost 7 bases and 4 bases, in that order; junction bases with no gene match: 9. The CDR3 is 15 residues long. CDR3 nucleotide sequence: TGTGCCAGCAACCCGACCGGGACAGGTTACAATGAGCAGTTCTTC. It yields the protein CASNPTGTGYNEQFF.

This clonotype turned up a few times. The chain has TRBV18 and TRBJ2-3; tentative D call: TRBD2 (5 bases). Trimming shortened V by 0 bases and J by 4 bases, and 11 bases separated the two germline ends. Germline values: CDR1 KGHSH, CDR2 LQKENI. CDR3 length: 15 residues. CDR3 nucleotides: TGTGCCAGCTCACCACCGATGTCAGCGGCAGATACGCAGTATTTT. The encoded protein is CASSPPMSAADTQYF.

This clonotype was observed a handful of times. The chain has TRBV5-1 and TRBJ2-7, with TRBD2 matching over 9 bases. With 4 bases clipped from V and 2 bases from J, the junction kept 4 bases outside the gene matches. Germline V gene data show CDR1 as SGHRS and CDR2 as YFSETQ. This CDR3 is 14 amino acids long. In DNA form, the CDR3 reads TGCGCCAGCAGCGCGGGAGGGGAGGCCTACGAGCAGTACTTC. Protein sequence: CASSAGGEAYEQYF.

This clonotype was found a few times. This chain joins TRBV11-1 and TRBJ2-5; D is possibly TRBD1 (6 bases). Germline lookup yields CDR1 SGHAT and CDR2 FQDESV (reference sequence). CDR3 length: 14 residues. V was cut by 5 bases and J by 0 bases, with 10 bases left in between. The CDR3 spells CASSPDRYQETQYF. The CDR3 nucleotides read TGTGCCAGCAGCCCCGACAGGTACCAAGAGACCCAGTACTTC.

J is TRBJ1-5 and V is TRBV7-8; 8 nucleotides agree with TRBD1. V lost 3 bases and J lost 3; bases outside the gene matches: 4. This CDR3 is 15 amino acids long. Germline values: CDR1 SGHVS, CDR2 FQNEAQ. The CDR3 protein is CASSLQGAINQPQHF. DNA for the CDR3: TGTGCCAGCAGCTTGCAGGGGGCGATCAATCAGCCCCAGCATTTT.

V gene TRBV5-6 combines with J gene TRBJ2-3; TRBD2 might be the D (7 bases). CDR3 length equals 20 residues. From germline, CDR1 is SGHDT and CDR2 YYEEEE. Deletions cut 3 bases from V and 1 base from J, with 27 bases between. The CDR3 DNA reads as TGTGCCAGCAGCTACTCCCCGGGACACCGGTACCGGGAGGGCACAGATACGCAGTATTTT. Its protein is CASSYSPGHRYREGTDTQYF.

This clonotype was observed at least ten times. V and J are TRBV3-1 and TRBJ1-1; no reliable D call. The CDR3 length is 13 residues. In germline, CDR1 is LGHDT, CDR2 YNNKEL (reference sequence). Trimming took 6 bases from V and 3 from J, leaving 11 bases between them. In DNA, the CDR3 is TGTGCCAGCAGTCCCGGAGGCTACACTGAAGCTTTCTTT. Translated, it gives CASSPGGYTEAFF.

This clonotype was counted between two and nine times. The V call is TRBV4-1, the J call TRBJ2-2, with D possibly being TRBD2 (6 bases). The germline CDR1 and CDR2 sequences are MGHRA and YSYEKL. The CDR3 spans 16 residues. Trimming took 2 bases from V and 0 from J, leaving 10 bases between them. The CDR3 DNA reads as TGCGCCAGCAGCCAACCTGGGACTTCGAACACCGGGGAGCTGTTTTTT. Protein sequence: CASSQPGTSNTGELFF.

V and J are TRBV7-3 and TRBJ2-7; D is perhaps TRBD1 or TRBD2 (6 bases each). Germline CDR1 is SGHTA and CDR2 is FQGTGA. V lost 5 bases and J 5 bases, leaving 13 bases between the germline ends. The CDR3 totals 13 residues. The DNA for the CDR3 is TGTGCCAGCAGCCCCCACAGGGAGGACGAGCAGTACTTC. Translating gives CASSPHREDEQYF.

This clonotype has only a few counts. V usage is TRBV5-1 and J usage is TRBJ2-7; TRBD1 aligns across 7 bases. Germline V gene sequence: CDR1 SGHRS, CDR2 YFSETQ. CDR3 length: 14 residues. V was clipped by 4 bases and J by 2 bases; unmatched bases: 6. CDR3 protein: CASSVGDSTYEQYF. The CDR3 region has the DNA TGCGCCAGCAGCGTTGGGGACAGTACCTACGAGCAGTACTTC.

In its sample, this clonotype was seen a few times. The CDR3: CASSFETGYGYTF. The CDR3 DNA reads as TGCGCCAGCAGCTTTGAGACAGGGTATGGCTACACCTTC. This chain links TRBV5-1 with TRBJ1-2; 7 positions match TRBD1. The CDR3 extends over 13 amino acids. V shed 2 bases and J 5 bases; nucleotides not matched to a gene: 3. Germline V gives CDR1 SGHRS, CDR2 YFSETQ.

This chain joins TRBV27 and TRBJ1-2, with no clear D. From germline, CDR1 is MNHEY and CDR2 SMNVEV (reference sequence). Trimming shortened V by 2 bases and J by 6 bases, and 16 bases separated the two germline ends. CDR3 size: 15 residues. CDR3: CASSLNRLAPDGYTF. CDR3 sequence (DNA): TGTGCCAGCAGTTTAAATCGGTTAGCTCCCGATGGCTACACCTTC.